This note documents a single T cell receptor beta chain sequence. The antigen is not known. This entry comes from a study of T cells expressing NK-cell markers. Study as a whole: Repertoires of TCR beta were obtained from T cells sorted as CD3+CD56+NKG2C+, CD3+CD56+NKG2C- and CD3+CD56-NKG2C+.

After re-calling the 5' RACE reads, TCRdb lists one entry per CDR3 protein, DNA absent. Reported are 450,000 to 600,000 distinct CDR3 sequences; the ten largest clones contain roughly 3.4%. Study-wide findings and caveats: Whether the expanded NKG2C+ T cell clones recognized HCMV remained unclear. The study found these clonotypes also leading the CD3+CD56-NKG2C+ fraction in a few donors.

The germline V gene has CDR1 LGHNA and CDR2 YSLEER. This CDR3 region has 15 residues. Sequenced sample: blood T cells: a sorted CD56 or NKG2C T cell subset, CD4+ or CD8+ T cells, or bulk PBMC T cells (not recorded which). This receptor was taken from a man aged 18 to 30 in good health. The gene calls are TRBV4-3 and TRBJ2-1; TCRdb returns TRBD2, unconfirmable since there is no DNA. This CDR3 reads CASSPTTTTYNEQFF.